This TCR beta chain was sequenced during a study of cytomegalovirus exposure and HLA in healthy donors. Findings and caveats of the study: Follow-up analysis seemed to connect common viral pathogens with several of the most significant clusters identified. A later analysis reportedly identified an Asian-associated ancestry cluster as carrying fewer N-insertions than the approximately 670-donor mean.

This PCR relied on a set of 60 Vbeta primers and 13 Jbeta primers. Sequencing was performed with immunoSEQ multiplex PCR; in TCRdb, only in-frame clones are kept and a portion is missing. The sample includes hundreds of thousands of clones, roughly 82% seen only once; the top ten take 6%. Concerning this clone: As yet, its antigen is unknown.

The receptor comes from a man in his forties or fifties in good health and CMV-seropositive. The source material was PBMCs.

The CDR3 DNA reads as TGTGCCAGCAGCTTGGTTGGGGCCGGTAGCAATCAGCCCCAGCATTTT. Amino acid sequence: CASSLVGAGSNQPQHF. The chain links TRBV5-8 to TRBJ1-5; TRBD1 is a possible D gene (5 bases). The germline V and J ends were trimmed by 0 bases and 0 bases, with 10 bases remaining between them. The CDR3 is made up of 16 amino acids. Looked up from germline, CDR1 is SGHTS and CDR2 is YDEGEE. Full variable domain (missing parts from reference TRBV5-8 and TRBJ1-5): EAGVTQSPTHLIKTRGQQATLRCSPISGHTSVYWYQQALGLGLQFLLWYDEGEERNRGNFPPRFSGRQFPNYSSELNVNALELEDSALYLCASSLVGAGSNQPQHFGDGTRLSIL.